This entry lists 21 T cell receptor beta chains sequenced from one sample in a study of CD8+ T cells in alopecia areata. Following extraction, RNA underwent reverse transcription to cDNA, which served as the sequencing template. The repertoire was sequenced with immunoSEQ multiplex PCR; TCRdb's copy has only in-frame clones and lacks some. The sample lists 250,000 to 300,000 clones, over 45% seen once, with under 2% in the top ten. Treatment indicated: oral pan-JAK inhibitor, 5-10 mg twice daily. The sequenced sample was CD4+ T cells sorted from blood, obtained at week 24, from a patient treated with tofacitinib. The receptors were sampled from a human donor with alopecia areata.

J is TRBJ1-6 and V is TRBV30, with TRBD1 matching 10 bases. V was clipped by 3 bases and J by 14 bases; unmatched bases: 10. Germline V gene sequence: CDR1 GTSNPN, CDR2 SVGIG (reference sequence). The length of the CDR3 is 14 residues. CDR3 DNA: TGTGCCTGGAGCTCGGGACAGGGGCTTTCCACCCTCCACTTT. Amino acid sequence: CAWSSGQGLSTLHF.

This clone has just a few counts. This chain uses TRBV5-1 with TRBJ2-7, with 7 bases identical to TRBD1. Germline V gives CDR1 SGHRS, CDR2 YFSETQ. This CDR3 comprises 13 residues. J was trimmed by 3 bases and V by 4 bases; bases with no gene match: 4. The CDR3 protein is CASSVTGNYEQYF. The CDR3 bases are TGCGCCAGCAGCGTGACAGGGAACTACGAGCAGTACTTC.

The V call is TRBV7-9, the J call TRBJ1-1; D unresolved. This CDR3 is 11 amino acids long. Trimming removed 1 base at V and 4 bases at J, with 1 base between. Germline CDR1 reads SEHNR; CDR2 reads FQNEAQ (reference sequence). As DNA, the CDR3 is TGTGCCAGCAGCTTAGGCACTGAAGCTTTCTTT. Translating gives CASSLGTEAFF.

The chain is built from TRBV30 and TRBJ1-2, with D tentatively TRBD1 (5 bases). Trimming took off 3 bases at V and 1 base at J, with 15 bases between the two ends. Germline V gene data show CDR1 as GTSNPN and CDR2 as SVGIG (reference sequence). The CDR3 covers 15 residues. The CDR3 bases are TGTGCCTGGAGACGGGGACGGATGCTTAACTATGGCTACACCTTC. Its translation: CAWRRGRMLNYGYTF. Filled out from reference TRBV30 and TRBJ1-2, the complete variable domain reads SQTIHQWPATLVQPVGSPLSLECTVEGTSNPNLYWYRQAAGRGLQLLFYSVGIGQISSEVPQNLSASRPQDRQFILSSKKLLLSDSGFYLCAWRRGRMLNYGYTFGSGTRLTVV.

This clone has a handful of counts. This chain joins TRBV29-1 and TRBJ1-2, with D unresolved. Germline V gene data show CDR1 as SQVTM and CDR2 as ANQGSEA. V was trimmed by 5 bases and J by 6 bases, leaving 13 bases between them. CDR3 length: 12 amino acids. The CDR3 region has the DNA TGCAGCGTTATTAGCGTGTGGAATGGCTACACCTTC. Protein: CSVISVWNGYTF.

The V gene is TRBV7-2, the J gene TRBJ1-5; D possibly corresponds to TRBD1 (6 bases). The CDR3 totals 14 residues. Looked up from germline, CDR1 is SGHTA and CDR2 is FQGNSA. Trimming removed 5 bases from V and 6 bases from J, with 14 bases in between. CDR3 sequence reads: CASSPTGTGQPQHF. In nucleotides, the CDR3 is TGTGCCAGCAGCCCCACAGGGACCGGTCAGCCCCAGCATTTT.

This clone was recorded a few times. This sequence joins TRBV14 and TRBJ2-1; 8 bases fit TRBD2. CDR1 SGHDN and CDR2 FVKESK come from the germline V gene. CDR3 size: 16 residues. V dropped 2 bases and J dropped 6; count of bases not matched to a gene: 9. The CDR3 sequence is CASSQLLTGTSNEQFF. CDR3 coding DNA: TGTGCCAGCAGCCAACTACTCACCGGGACTAGCAATGAGCAGTTCTTC.

This clone was observed a few times. This rearrangement joins TRBV23-1 to TRBJ1-5, with D tentatively TRBD1 (5 bases). TRBV23-1 is sorted into the ORF group, with uncertain function. The V end lost 0 bases, the J end lost 13 bases, and 13 bases lay between the germline ends. The CDR3 runs to 13 residues. This CDR3 reads CASSQSEQVRQHF. For the CDR3, the DNA is TGCGCCAGCAGTCAATCAGAACAGGTTCGACAGCATTTT.

The chain joins TRBV30 to TRBJ2-7, with D uncertain. Germline CDR1 GTSNPN, CDR2 SVGIG (reference sequence). CDR3 length: 14 amino acids. V was shortened by 3 bases and J by 4 bases, with 16 bases between the two germline ends. The CDR3 is CAWRSRVSMYEQYF. The CDR3 region has the DNA TGTGCCTGGAGGAGTAGGGTGTCAATGTACGAGCAGTACTTC.

The gene calls are TRBV25-1 and TRBJ1-1; a weak D match, TRBD1 (6 bases). Germline assignment: CDR1 MGHDK and CDR2 SYGVNS. The CDR3 contains 13 residues. The V gene lost 2 bases and the J gene lost 4 bases, with 8 bases spanning the gap. For the CDR3, the DNA is TGTGCCAGCAGTGAAGGGGGCACCACTGAAGCTTTCTTT. Translating it yields CASSEGGTTEAFF.

J is TRBJ1-5 and V is TRBV5-1; a possible D gene is TRBD1 (5 bases). CDR1 and CDR2 (germline): SGHRS, YFSETQ. The CDR3 extends over 15 amino acids. Trimming left V 4 bases short and J 4 bases short, with 15 bases between. CDR3 amino acids: CASSPGTPGNQPQHF. The CDR3 DNA follows: TGCGCCAGCAGCCCGGGGACTCCGGGGAATCAGCCCCAGCATTTT.

The gene calls are TRBV18 and TRBJ2-5, with D unresolved. CDR1 is KGHSH, CDR2 LQKENI, per germline. V was pared by 6 bases and J by 7 bases, with 12 bases between. The length of the CDR3 is 12 residues. CDR3 sequence: CASSGPPGTQYF. The CDR3 nucleotides are TGTGCCAGCTCCGGGCCCCCGGGGACCCAGTACTTC.

The chain joins TRBV7-8 to TRBJ1-2; D perhaps matches TRBD1 (5 bases). The CDR3 totals 15 residues. Germline CDR1 reads SGHVS; CDR2 reads FQNEAQ. Trimming pared 8 bases from V and 7 bases from J, leaving 23 bases between. The CDR3 DNA follows: TGTGCCAGCCGCCGTGGGGCAACCCGATACGGTGGCTACACCTTC. Protein sequence: CASRRGATRYGGYTF.

This clone was counted a few times. CDR3 nucleotides: TGTGCCTGGAGTGCGGGACTAGCCCTAGATGAGCAGTTCTTC. Translation gives CAWSAGLALDEQFF. The genes are TRBV30 and TRBJ2-1; 9 positions agree with TRBD2. The trim removed 1 base at V and 8 bases at J, leaving 6 bases unmatched. The CDR3 sequence is 14 residues long. Germline CDR1 is GTSNPN and CDR2 is SVGIG (reference sequence). Full variable domain (missing parts from reference TRBV30 and TRBJ2-1): SQTIHQWPATLVQPVGSPLSLECTVEGTSNPNLYWYRQAAGRGLQLLFYSVGIGQISSEVPQNLSASRPQDRQFILSSKKLLLSDSGFYLCAWSAGLALDEQFFGPGTRLTVL.

This rearrangement joins TRBV30 to TRBJ2-6, with TRBD1 identical over 8 bases. Germline V lookup: CDR1 GTSNPN, CDR2 SVGIG (reference sequence). The trim removed 2 bases at V and 3 bases at J, leaving 9 bases unmatched. The CDR3 is 17 residues long. CDR3 in DNA: TGTGCCTGGAGTCCCGGCAGGGGGCTAATTGGGGCCAACGTCCTGACTTTC. Translated, it gives CAWSPGRGLIGANVLTF.

The rearrangement uses TRBV25-1 and TRBJ1-6, with D perhaps TRBD1 (5 bases). V shed 6 bases and J shed 7 bases, with 13 bases lying between them. The CDR3 spans 14 residues. The germline CDR1 and CDR2 sequences are MGHDK and SYGVNS. The CDR3 reads CASRGVTGNSPLHF. The CDR3 DNA follows: TGTGCCAGCAGGGGGGTCACAGGAAATTCACCCCTCCACTTT.

Only a few counts were recorded for this clone. The limits of the CDR3 on the DNA are not certain, so only TCRdb's listed CDR3 is given. This sequence joins TRBV28 and TRBJ2-6; whether TRBD1, the table's D call, matches the DNA was not checked. Looked up from germline, CDR1 is MDHEN and CDR2 is SYDVKM. The CDR3 contains 18 residues when both ends are counted. The CDR3 loop reads CASSSSSRGTSGANVLTF.

CDR3 region: CASSPRYSGNTIYF. CDR3 sequence (DNA): TGTGCCAGCAGCCCTAGATACTCTGGAAACACCATATATTTT. The chain combines TRBV5-6 with TRBJ1-3, with D uncertain. The CDR3 is 14 residues long. The V gene's germline CDR1 is SGHDT and CDR2 YYEEEE. Trimming cost V 4 bases and J 0 bases, with 8 bases left between them.

CDR3 coding DNA: TGCAGCGGGCGAACAGGGGGCGGAAGGGAAAAACTGTTTTTT. As protein: CSGRTGGGREKLFF. The chain carries TRBV29-1 and TRBJ1-4; TRBD1 matches 9 bases. The CDR3 consists of 14 residues. CDR1 SQVTM and CDR2 ANQGSEA come from the germline V gene. Trimming at V came to 7 bases and at J to 8 bases, leaving 11 bases not matched to a gene. Full variable domain (missing parts from reference TRBV29-1 and TRBJ1-4): SAVISQKPSRDICQRGTSLTIQCQVDSQVTMMFWYRQQPGQSLTLIATANQGSEATYESGFVIDKFPISRPNLTFSTLTVSNMSPEDSSIYLCSGRTGGGREKLFFGSGTQLSVL.

V gene TRBV5-4 combines with J gene TRBJ2-2, with 10 bases aligning to TRBD2. This CDR3 comprises 15 residues. Germline lookup yields CDR1 SGHNT and CDR2 YYREEE (reference sequence). V lost 4 bases, J lost 5 bases, and 5 bases stayed unmatched. The CDR3 is CASSEPTSGTGELFF. The CDR3 nucleotides are TGTGCCAGCAGCGAACCGACTAGCGGGACCGGGGAGCTGTTTTTT.

The chain couples TRBV27 to TRBJ2-3; D ambiguous. Trimming pared 6 bases from V and 0 bases from J, leaving 7 bases between. There are 13 residues in the CDR3. In germline, CDR1 is MNHEY, CDR2 SMNVEV (reference sequence). The CDR3 bases are TGTGCCAGCAGAACGGTTAGCACAGATACGCAGTATTTT. Translating it yields CASRTVSTDTQYF.